This TCR beta chain derives from a study of beta chain features in type 1 diabetes. The study reverse transcribed the entire isolated RNA, so it sequenced expressed TCRB transcripts. Only in-frame clones appear in the TCRdb table, and some are missing; sequencing was by immunoSEQ multiplex PCR. The table has 350,000 to 400,000 clones, about 15% seen once. This CDR3 has 13 residues. Germline CDR1 is SQVTM and CDR2 is ANQGSEA. With 8 bases clipped from V and 8 bases from J, the junction kept 9 bases outside the gene matches. Overall study findings and caveats: Within each of all four CD4+ subsets, Type 1 diabetes patients had TCRB CDR3s that were moderately but significantly shorter.

This clone was detected only a few times. Its antigen is currently unknown. This chain uses TRBV29-1 with TRBJ1-1, with TRBD1 matching over 12 bases. The sequencing sample was made of naive CD4+ T cells from blood. The TCR was taken from a young woman in good health. Here the CDR3 DNA reads TGCAGCTTACGGGGACAGGGGGCCGGGGAAGCTTTCTTT. Its translation is CSLRGQGAGEAFF.